The clone carrying this T cell receptor (beta chain) was observed at least ten times. Its antigen remains unknown. The germline V gene has CDR1 SGHTA and CDR2 FQGNSA. V gave up 5 bases and J gave up 4 bases; unmatched junction bases: 10. This CDR3 region has 15 residues. This sample was taken from a study of early T cells in non-severe SARS-CoV-2 infection. Study summary: Sequenced bulk RNA came from whole blood that was unsorted, and chains were unpaired. The study's findings and limits: Matching with VDJdb favored anti-spike CD8 responses (missing private and CD4 specificities).

Unique molecular identifiers were attached to individual cDNA molecules. In TCRdb, the 5' RACE reads were re-called with MiXCR into one record per CDR3 protein. The data contain more than 55,000 distinct CDR3 sequences, over 4.5% of them singletons. This chain connects TRBV7-2 to TRBJ2-7; 8 bases are a match to TRBD2. The source is an adult who was a healthcare worker with PCR-confirmed SARS-CoV-2 infection or an uninfected control (not recorded which). The specimen was whole blood, collected at baseline. CDR3 sequence reads: CASSTRGGGSYEQYF. The CDR3 DNA reads TGTGCCAGCAGCACAAGAGGCGGGGGGAGTTACGAGCAGTACTTC.